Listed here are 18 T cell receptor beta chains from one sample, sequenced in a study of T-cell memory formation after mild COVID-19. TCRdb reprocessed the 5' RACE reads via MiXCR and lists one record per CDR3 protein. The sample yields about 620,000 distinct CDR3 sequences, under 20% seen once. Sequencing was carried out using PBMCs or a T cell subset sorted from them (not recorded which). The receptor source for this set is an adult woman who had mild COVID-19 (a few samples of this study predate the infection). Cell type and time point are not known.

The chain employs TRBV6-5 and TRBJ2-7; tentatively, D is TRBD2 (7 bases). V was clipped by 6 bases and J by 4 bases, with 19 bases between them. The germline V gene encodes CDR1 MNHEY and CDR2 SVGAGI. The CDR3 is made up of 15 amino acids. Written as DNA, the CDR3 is TGTGCCAGCAGCCGCTCGAAAGGGGGAGGGTACGAGCAGTACTTC. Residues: CASSRSKGGGYEQYF.

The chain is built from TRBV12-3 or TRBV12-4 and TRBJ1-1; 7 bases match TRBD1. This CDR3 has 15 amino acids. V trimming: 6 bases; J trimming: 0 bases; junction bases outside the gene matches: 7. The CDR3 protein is CASRDRQTLNTEAFF. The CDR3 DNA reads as TGTGCCAGCAGGGACAGGCAGACTTTGAACACTGAAGCTTTCTTT.

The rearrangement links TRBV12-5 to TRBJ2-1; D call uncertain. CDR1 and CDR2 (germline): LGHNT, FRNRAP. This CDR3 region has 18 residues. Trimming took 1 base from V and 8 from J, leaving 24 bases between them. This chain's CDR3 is CASGLAPKTHTQRDEQFF. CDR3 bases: TGTGCTAGTGGTTTGGCCCCCAAAACACACACGCAACGGGATGAGCAGTTCTTC. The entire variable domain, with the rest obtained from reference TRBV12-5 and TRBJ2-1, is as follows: DARVTQTPRHKVTEMGQEVTMRCQPILGHNTVFWYRQTMMQGLELLAYFRNRAPLDDSGMPKDRFSAEMPDATLATLKIQPSEPRDSAVYFCASGLAPKTHTQRDEQFFGPGTRLTVL.

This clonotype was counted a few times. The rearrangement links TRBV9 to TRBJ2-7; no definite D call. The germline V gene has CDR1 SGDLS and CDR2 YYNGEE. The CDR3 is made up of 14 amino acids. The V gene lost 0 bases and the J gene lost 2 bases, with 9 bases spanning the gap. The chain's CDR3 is CASSVDEAAYEQYF. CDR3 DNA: TGTGCCAGCAGCGTAGATGAAGCTGCCTACGAGCAGTACTTC.

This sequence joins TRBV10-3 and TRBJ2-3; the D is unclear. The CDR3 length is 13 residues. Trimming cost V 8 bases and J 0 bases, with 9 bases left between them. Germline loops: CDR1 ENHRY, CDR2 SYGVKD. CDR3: CAIQTTSTDTQYF. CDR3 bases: TGTGCCATCCAGACAACTAGCACAGATACGCAGTATTTT.

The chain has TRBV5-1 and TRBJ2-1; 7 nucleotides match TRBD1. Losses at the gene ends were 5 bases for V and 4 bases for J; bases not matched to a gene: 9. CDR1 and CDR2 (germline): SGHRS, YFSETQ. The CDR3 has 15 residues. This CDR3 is CASSPTGVSYNEQFF. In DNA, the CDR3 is TGCGCCAGCAGTCCCACAGGGGTTTCATACAATGAGCAGTTCTTC.

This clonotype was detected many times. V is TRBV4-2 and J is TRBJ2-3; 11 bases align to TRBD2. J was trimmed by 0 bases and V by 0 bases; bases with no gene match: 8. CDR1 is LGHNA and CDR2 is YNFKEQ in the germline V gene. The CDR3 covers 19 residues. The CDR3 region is CASSQEGLAGGASTDTQYF. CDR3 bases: TGTGCCAGCAGCCAAGAGGGGTTAGCGGGAGGGGCTAGCACAGATACGCAGTATTTT.

The chain's CDR3 is CATSDSGQRSYNEQFF. The DNA for the CDR3 is TGTGCCACCAGTGATTCGGGCCAACGGTCCTACAATGAGCAGTTCTTC. The chain combines TRBV24-1 with TRBJ2-1; the D is unclear. Germline CDR1 reads KGHDR; CDR2 reads SFDVKD. Trimming removed 2 bases from V and 1 base from J, with 11 bases in between. The CDR3 totals 16 residues.

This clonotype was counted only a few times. The CDR3 DNA sequence: TGTGCCAGCAGAATAGACACCGGGGAGCTGTTTTTT. Its protein product is CASRIDTGELFF. The chain is built from TRBV2 and TRBJ2-2; D gene unclear. From germline, CDR1 is SNHLY and CDR2 FYNNEI. V lost 6 bases, J lost 3 bases, and 5 bases lay in between. This CDR3 has 12 amino acids.

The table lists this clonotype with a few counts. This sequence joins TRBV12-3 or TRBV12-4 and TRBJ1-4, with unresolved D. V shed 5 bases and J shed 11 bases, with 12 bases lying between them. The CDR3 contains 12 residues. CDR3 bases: TGTGCCAGCAGTCCTCCGGACCTCAAACTGTTTTTT. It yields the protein CASSPPDLKLFF.

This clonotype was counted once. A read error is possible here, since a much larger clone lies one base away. CDR3 residues: CASSWTSGSNEQFF. The CDR3 region has the DNA TGTGCCAGCAGCTGGACTAGCGGGAGCAATGAGCAGTTCTTC. The chain combines TRBV11-3 with TRBJ2-1, with TRBD2 identical over 13 bases. Losses at the gene ends were 4 bases for V and 6 bases for J; bases not matched to a gene: 0. The CDR3 has 14 amino acids. Germline lookup yields CDR1 SGHNT and CDR2 YENEEA. The variable domain in full, with the rest retrieved from reference TRBV11-3 and TRBJ2-1, is EAGVVQSPRYKIIEKKQPVAFWCNPISGHNTLYWYLQNLGQGPELLIRYENEEAVDDSQLPKDRFSAERLKGVDSTLKIQPAELGDSAVYLCASSWTSGSNEQFFGPGTRLTVL.

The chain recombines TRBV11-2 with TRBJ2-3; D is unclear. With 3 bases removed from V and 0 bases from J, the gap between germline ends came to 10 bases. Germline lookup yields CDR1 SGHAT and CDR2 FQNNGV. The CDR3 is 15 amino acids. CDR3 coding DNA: TGTGCCAGCAGCTTCCGCCTCGGTAGCACAGATACGCAGTATTTT. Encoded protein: CASSFRLGSTDTQYF.

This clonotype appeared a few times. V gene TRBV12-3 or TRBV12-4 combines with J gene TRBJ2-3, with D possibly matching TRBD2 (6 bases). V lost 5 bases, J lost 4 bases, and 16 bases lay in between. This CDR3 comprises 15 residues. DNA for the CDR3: TGTGCCAGCAGTGATGTCGGGAGCCTCGCAGATACGCAGTATTTT. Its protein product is CASSDVGSLADTQYF.

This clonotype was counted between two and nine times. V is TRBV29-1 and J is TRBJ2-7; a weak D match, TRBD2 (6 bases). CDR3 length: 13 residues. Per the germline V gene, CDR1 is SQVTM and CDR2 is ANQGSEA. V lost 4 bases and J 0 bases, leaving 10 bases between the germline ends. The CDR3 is CSVAWRGSYEQYF. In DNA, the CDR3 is TGCAGCGTTGCCTGGAGGGGCTCCTACGAGCAGTACTTC.

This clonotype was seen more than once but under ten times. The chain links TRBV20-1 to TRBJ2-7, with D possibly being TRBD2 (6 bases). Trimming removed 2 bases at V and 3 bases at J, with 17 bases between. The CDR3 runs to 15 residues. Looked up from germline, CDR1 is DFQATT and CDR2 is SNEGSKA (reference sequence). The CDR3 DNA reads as TGCAGTGCTAGAAGGGAGAGGGAGGAGAGCTACGAGCAGTACTTC. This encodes CSARREREESYEQYF.

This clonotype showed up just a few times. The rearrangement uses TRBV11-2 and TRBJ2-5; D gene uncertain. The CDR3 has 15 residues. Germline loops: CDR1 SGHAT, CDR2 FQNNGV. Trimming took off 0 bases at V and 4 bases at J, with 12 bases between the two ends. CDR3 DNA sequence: TGTGCCAGCAGCTTAGATCTTAGAGGACGAGAGACCCAGTACTTC. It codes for CASSLDLRGRETQYF.

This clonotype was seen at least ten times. Written as DNA, the CDR3 is TGCAGCGTTGAGGACACAGATACGCAGTATTTT. It is translated as CSVEDTDTQYF. The chain recombines TRBV29-1 with TRBJ2-3; D remains unclear. The CDR3 has 11 residues. Germline V gives CDR1 SQVTM, CDR2 ANQGSEA. V lost 3 bases and J lost 2, with 3 bases in between.

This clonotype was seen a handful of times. The CDR3 is CASSLRQGYSYEQYF. In DNA, the CDR3 is TGTGCCAGCAGCTTAAGGCAGGGGTACTCGTACGAGCAGTACTTC. The chain is built from TRBV7-8 and TRBJ2-7; a weak D match, TRBD1 (6 bases). The CDR3 runs to 15 residues. Trimming took 2 bases from V and 4 from J, leaving 15 bases between them. Germline V lookup: CDR1 SGHVS, CDR2 FQNEAQ. The full variable domain, completed using reference TRBV7-8 and TRBJ2-7, is GAGVSQSPRYKVAKRGQDVALRCDPISGHVSLFWYQQALGQGPEFLTYFQNEAQLDKSGLPSDRFFAERPEGSVSTLKIQRTQQEDSAVYLCASSLRQGYSYEQYFGPGTRLTVT.